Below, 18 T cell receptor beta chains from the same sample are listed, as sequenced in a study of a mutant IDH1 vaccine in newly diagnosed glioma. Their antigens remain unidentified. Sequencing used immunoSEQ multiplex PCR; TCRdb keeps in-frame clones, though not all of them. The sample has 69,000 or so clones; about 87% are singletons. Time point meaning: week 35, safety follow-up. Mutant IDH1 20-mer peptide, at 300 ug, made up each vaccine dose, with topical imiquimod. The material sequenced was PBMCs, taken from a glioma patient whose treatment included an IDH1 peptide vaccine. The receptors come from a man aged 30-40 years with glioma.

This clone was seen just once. CDR3 sequence: CASSDRGANYGYTF. CDR3 DNA sequence: TGTGCCAGCAGCGACAGGGGCGCGAACTATGGCTACACCTTC. The chain carries TRBV2 and TRBJ1-2; 8 nucleotides agree with TRBD1. This CDR3 spans 14 amino acids. V was pared by 6 bases and J by 2 bases, with 5 bases of the junction left unmatched. Germline V gene sequence: CDR1 SNHLY, CDR2 FYNNEI.

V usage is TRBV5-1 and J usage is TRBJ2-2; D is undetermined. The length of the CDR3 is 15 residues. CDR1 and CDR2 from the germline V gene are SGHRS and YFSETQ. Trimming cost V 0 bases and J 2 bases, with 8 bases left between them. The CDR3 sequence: CASSLVASNTGELFF. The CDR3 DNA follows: TGCGCCAGCAGCTTGGTCGCTTCTAACACCGGGGAGCTGTTTTTT.

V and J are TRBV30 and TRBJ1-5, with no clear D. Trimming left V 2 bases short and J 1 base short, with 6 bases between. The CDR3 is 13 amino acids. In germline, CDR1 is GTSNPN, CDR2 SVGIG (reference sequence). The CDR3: CAWSLESNQPQHF. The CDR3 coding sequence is TGTGCCTGGAGTCTTGAAAGCAATCAGCCCCAGCATTTT. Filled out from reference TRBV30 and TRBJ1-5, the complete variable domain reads SQTIHQWPATLVQPVGSPLSLECTVEGTSNPNLYWYRQAAGRGLQLLFYSVGIGQISSEVPQNLSASRPQDRQFILSSKKLLLSDSGFYLCAWSLESNQPQHFGDGTRLSIL.

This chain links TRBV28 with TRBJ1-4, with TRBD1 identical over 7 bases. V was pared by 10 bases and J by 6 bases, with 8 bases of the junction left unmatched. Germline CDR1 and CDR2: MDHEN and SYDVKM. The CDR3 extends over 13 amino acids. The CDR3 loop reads CAMGATGDEKLFF. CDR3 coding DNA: TGTGCCATGGGGGCCACAGGGGATGAAAAACTGTTTTTT.

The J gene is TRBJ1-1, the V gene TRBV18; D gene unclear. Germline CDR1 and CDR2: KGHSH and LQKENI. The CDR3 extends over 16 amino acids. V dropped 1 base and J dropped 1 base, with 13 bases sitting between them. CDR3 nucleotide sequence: TGTGCCAGCTCACCACTGCATCTACCAGGGAACACTGAAGCTTTCTTT. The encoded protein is CASSPLHLPGNTEAFF. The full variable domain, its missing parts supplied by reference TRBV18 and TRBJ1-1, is NAGVMQNPRHLVRRRGQEARLRCSPMKGHSHVYWYRQLPEEGLKFMVYLQKENIIDESGMPKERFSAEFPKEGPSILRIQQVVRGDSAAYFCASSPLHLPGNTEAFFGQGTRLTVV.

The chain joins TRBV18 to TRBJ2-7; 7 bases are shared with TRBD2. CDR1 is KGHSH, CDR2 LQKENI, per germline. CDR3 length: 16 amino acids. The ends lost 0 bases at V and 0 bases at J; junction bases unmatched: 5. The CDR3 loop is CASSPPIGGSSYEQYF. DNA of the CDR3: TGTGCCAGCTCACCACCGATTGGCGGGAGCTCCTACGAGCAGTACTTC.

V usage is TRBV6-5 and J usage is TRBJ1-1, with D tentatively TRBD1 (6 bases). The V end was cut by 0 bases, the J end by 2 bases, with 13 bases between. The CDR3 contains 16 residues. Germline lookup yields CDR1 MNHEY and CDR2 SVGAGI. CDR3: CASSYSWTELNTEAFF. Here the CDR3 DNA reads TGTGCCAGCAGTTACTCCTGGACAGAACTAAACACTGAAGCTTTCTTT.

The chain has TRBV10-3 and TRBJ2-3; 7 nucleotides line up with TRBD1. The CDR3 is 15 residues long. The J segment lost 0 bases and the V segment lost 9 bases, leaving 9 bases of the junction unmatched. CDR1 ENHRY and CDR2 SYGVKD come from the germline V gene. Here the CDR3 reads CAILQGQHSTDTQYF. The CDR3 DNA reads TGTGCCATTTTACAGGGACAGCATAGCACAGATACGCAGTATTTT.

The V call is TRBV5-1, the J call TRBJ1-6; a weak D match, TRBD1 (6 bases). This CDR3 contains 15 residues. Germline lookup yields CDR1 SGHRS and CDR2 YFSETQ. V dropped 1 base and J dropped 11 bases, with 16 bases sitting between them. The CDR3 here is CASSLSGQGRAPLHF. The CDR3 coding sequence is TGCGCCAGCAGCTTGTCGGGGCAGGGGCGCGCACCCCTCCACTTT.

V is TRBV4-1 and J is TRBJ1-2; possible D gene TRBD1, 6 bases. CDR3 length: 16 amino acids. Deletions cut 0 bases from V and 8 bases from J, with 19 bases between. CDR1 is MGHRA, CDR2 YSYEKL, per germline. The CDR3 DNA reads TGCGCCAGCAGCCAAGAATGGAGGGGGAGTATCTGGGGCTACACCTTC. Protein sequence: CASSQEWRGSIWGYTF.

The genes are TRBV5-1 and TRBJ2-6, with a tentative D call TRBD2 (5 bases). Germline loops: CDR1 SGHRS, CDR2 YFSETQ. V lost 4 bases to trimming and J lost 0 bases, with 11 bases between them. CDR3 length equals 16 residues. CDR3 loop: CASSPPGSSGANVLTF. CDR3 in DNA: TGCGCCAGCAGCCCCCCGGGGAGCTCTGGGGCCAACGTCCTGACTTTC.

In DNA, the CDR3 is TGTGCCAGCAGCGGCGACCTAGCTAGCACAGATACGCAGTATTTT. Its translation is CASSGDLASTDTQYF. The chain joins TRBV7-2 to TRBJ2-3; D is perhaps TRBD2 (5 bases). The CDR3 loop spans 15 amino acids. The germline V and J ends were trimmed by 5 bases and 0 bases, with 12 bases remaining between them. Germline assignment: CDR1 SGHTA and CDR2 FQGNSA. Drawing the rest from reference TRBV7-2 and TRBJ2-3, the complete variable domain is GAGVSQSPSNKVTEKGKDVELRCDPISGHTALYWYRQSLGQGLEFLIYFQGNSAPDKSGLPSDRFSAERTGGSVSTLTIQRTQQEDSAVYLCASSGDLASTDTQYFGPGTRLTVL.

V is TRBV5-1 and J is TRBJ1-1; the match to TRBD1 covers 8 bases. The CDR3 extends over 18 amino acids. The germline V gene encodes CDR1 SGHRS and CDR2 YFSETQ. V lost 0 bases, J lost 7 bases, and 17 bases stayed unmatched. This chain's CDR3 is CASSLAPRQGTRRGEAFF. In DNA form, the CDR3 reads TGCGCCAGCAGCTTGGCCCCGCGACAGGGGACGCGACGTGGTGAAGCTTTCTTT.

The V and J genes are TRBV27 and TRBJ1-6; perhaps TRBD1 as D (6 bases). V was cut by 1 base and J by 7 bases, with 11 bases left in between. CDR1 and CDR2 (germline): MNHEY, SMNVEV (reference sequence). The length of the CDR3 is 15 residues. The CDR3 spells CASSLFTGRNSPLHF. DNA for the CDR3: TGTGCCAGCAGTTTATTCACAGGGAGGAATTCACCCCTCCACTTT.

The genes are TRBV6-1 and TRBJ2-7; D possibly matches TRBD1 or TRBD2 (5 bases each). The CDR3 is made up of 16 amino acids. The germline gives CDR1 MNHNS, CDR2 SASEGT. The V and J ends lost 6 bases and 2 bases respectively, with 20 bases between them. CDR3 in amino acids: CASREWGSRGAYEQYF. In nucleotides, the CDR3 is TGTGCCAGCAGGGAATGGGGGTCCCGGGGAGCCTACGAGCAGTACTTC.

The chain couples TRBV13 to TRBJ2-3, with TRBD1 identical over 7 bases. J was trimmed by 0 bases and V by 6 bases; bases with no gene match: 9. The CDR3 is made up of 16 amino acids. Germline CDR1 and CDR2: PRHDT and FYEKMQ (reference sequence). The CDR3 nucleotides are TGTGCCAGCAGTAGACTCGGGACAGAAAGCACAGATACGCAGTATTTT. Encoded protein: CASSRLGTESTDTQYF. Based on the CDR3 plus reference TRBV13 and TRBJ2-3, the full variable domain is AAGVIQSPRHLIKEKRETATLKCYPIPRHDTVYWYQQGPGQDPQFLISFYEKMQSDKGSIPDRFSAQQFSDYHSELNMSSLELGDSALYFCASSRLGTESTDTQYFGPGTRLTVL.

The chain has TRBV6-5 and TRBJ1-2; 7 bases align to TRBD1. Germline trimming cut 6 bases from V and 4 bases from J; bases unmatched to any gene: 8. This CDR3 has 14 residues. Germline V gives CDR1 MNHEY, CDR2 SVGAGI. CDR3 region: CASSLQGQAYGYTF. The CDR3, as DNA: TGTGCCAGCAGCCTACAGGGGCAGGCCTATGGCTACACCTTC.

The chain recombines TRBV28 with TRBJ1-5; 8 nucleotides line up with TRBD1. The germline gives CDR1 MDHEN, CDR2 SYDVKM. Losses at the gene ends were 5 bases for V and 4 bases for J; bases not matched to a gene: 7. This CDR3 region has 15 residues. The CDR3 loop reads CASSVTGQANQPQHF. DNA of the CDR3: TGTGCCAGCAGTGTCACGGGACAGGCTAATCAGCCCCAGCATTTT.